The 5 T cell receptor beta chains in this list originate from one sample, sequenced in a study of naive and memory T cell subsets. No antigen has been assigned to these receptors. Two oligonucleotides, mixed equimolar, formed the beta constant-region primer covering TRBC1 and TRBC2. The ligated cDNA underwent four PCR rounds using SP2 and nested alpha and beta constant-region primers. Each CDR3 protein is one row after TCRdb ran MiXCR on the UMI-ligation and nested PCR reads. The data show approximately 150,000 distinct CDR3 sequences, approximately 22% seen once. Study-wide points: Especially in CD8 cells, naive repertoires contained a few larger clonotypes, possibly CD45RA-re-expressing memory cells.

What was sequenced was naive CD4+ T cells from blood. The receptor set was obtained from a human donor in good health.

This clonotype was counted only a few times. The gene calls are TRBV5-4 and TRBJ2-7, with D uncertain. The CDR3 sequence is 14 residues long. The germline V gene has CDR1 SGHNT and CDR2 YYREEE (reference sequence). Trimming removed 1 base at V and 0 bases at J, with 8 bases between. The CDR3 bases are TGTGCCAGCAGCTTGAACGGCGGCTCCTACGAGCAGTACTTC. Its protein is CASSLNGGSYEQYF.

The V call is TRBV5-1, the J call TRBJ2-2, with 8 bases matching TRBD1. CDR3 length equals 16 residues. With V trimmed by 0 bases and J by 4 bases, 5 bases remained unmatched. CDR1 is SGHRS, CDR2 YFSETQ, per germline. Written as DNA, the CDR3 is TGCGCCAGCAGCTTGGATGTCCAGGGGGCCACCGGGGAGCTGTTTTTT. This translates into CASSLDVQGATGELFF.

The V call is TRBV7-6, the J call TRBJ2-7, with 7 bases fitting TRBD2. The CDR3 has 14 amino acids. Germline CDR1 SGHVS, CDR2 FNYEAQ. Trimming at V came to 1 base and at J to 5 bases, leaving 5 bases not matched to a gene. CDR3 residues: CASSLVGREDEQYF. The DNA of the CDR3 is TGTGCCAGCAGCTTAGTGGGACGGGAGGACGAGCAGTACTTC. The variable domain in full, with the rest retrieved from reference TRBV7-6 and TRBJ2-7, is GAGVSQSPRYKVTKRGQDVALRCDPISGHVSLYWYRQALGQGPEFLTYFNYEAQQDKSGLPNDRFSAERPEGSISTLTIQRTEQRDSAMYRCASSLVGREDEQYFGPGTRLTVT.

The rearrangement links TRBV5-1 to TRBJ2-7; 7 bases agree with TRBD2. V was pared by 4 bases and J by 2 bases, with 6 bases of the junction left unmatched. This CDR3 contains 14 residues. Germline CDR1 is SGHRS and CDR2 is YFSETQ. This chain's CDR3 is CASSAASGAYEQYF. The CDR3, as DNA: TGCGCCAGCAGCGCCGCTAGCGGAGCCTACGAGCAGTACTTC.

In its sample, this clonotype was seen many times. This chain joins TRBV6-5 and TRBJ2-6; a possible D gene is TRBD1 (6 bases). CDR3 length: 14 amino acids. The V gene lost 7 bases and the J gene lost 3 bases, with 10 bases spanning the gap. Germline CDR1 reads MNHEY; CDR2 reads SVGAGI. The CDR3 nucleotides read TGTGCCAGCACCCAGGGGTTTGGGGCCAACGTCCTGACTTTC. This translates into CASTQGFGANVLTF.